This T cell receptor (beta chain) was identified in a study of blood T cell repertoires in COVID-19. Study-wide context: The origin of the acute and convalescent COVID-19 samples was the United States, Italy and Spain.

Sequencing used immunoSEQ multiplex PCR; TCRdb keeps in-frame clones, though not all of them. Altogether about 45,000 clones are present, 83% being singletons, with the ten largest covering around 8%. CDR1 and CDR2 from the germline V gene are LGHDT and YNNKEL (reference sequence). This CDR3 has 16 amino acids. V shed 0 bases, J shed 4 bases, and the junction held 7 bases outside the gene matches. This clonotype was obtained from a man older than 75 in a cohort sampled during active COVID-19. The sequenced sample consisted of peripheral blood. This chain uses TRBV3-1 (or the pseudogene TRBV3-2) with TRBJ2-7; TRBD2 matches at 9 bases. The CDR3 DNA reads TGTGCCAGCAGCCAAGATTTGGCTAGCGGGGTGTACGAGCAGTACTTC. This gives the protein CASSQDLASGVYEQYF.